This T cell receptor beta chain originates from a study of blood T cells in healthy people across ages. In the case of this clonotype: Its antigen remains unidentified.

A second PCR, run for about 7 to 11 cycles, used a sample-barcoded 5' primer plus a J-beta primer mix. Each cDNA molecule carried a tag from a template-switch adaptor that contained 12 random nucleotides. TCRdb reprocessed the 5' RACE reads with MiXCR, giving one entry per CDR3 protein. The top ten clones hold 20% to 25% of a sample with 600,000 or so distinct CDR3 sequences, 40% to 55% of them seen once. Samples had at least 7 million PBMCs isolated from them. Whole-study results and caveats: Measured against age, TCR beta diversity per million T cells decreased in a roughly linear manner. Investigators treated diversity estimates from one million T cells as underestimates.

Germline-derived CDR1 and CDR2 are SGDLS and YYNGEE. The V end was cut by 0 bases, the J end by 5 bases, with 14 bases between. There are 15 residues in the CDR3. The rearrangement joins TRBV9 to TRBJ2-5; D uncertain. Sequencing was done on a sample of blood. The receptor was derived from an elderly man in good health. The CDR3 spells CASSVAAGVRETQYF. CDR3 nucleotides: TGTGCCAGCAGCGTAGCGGCTGGGGTTAGGGAGACCCAGTACTTC.